This T cell receptor (beta chain) was obtained from a study of shared clonotypes between healthy human individuals. Study-wide results and limits: Larger estimated richness was generally recorded for naive subsets relative to memory subsets.

V lost 0 bases, J lost 4 bases, and 16 bases stayed unmatched. CDR3 length equals 19 residues. Germline V gene data show CDR1 as KGHSH and CDR2 as LQKENI. Turning to this clone: Its target is unknown.

Each subset's genomic DNA was shared equally among a number of immunoSEQ plates. Clones were read by immunoSEQ multiplex PCR, and TCRdb kept only the in-frame ones, dropping some. The profile shows about 980,000 clones, approximately 80% of them singletons. V gene TRBV18 combines with J gene TRBJ2-5; TRBD2 matches 8 bases. Sequenced sample: memory CD4+ T cells sorted from blood. Subset given: CD45RA-negative fraction. This sequence was found in a young man in good health. CDR3 sequence reads: CASSPPTGLAGYKGETQYF. In nucleotides, the CDR3 is TGTGCCAGCTCACCACCTACAGGACTAGCAGGGTATAAGGGAGAGACCCAGTACTTC.